A single sample gave rise to the 25 T cell receptor beta chains below, sequenced in a study of blood T cell repertoires in COVID-19. Using immunoSEQ multiplex PCR, the repertoire was profiled, and TCRdb retains in-frame clones only, with some absent. Here the sample spans 200,000 or so clones, roughly 85% being singletons. The specimen was peripheral blood. All receptors derive from a woman aged 25 to 39 with acute or convalescent COVID-19.

The chain uses TRBV19 and TRBJ1-6; the match to TRBD1 covers 7 bases. Germline V gives CDR1 LNHDA, CDR2 SQIVND (reference sequence). The V and J ends lost 6 bases and 3 bases, in that order; junction bases with no gene match: 5. The CDR3 sequence is 15 residues long. This CDR3 reads CASRDRLRYNSPLHF. The CDR3 region has the DNA TGTGCCAGTAGGGACAGGCTTCGCTATAATTCACCCCTCCACTTT.

The chain has TRBV29-1 and TRBJ2-7; 8 bases map to TRBD1. V trimming: 4 bases; J trimming: 3 bases; junction bases outside the gene matches: 5. Per germline, CDR1 SQVTM and CDR2 ANQGSEA. This CDR3 has 13 residues. CDR3: CSVATGGDYEQYF. CDR3 DNA sequence: TGCAGCGTTGCAACAGGGGGTGACTACGAGCAGTACTTC.

The chain combines TRBV28 with TRBJ2-3; D not resolved. The germline CDR1 and CDR2 sequences are MDHEN and SYDVKM. V was trimmed by 2 bases and J by 3 bases, leaving 6 bases between them. CDR3 length equals 13 residues. CDR3 nucleotide sequence: TGTGCCAGCAGTTTAACTCGGACAGATACGCAGTATTTT. It encodes CASSLTRTDTQYF.

The V gene is TRBV5-1, the J gene TRBJ2-5, with 9 bases that match TRBD2. V lost 0 bases to trimming and J lost 4 bases; unmatched junction nucleotides: 10. The germline CDR1 and CDR2 sequences are SGHRS and YFSETQ. This CDR3 is built from 17 residues. CDR3 coding DNA: TGCGCCAGCAGCTTGGAGTCCGTGGCGGGAGGGCCAGAGACCCAGTACTTC. Its protein is CASSLESVAGGPETQYF.

This chain uses TRBV5-1 with TRBJ2-5; perhaps TRBD2 as D (6 bases). The CDR3 totals 14 residues. V gave up 4 bases and J gave up 5 bases, with 15 bases separating them. CDR1 SGHRS and CDR2 YFSETQ come from the germline V gene. CDR3 sequence reads: CASSPGSGRETQYF. The CDR3 nucleotides are TGCGCCAGCAGCCCGGGTTCGGGGAGGGAGACCCAGTACTTC.

This chain connects TRBV5-6 to TRBJ2-3; D perhaps matches TRBD2 (5 bases). CDR3 length: 13 amino acids. CDR1 and CDR2 (germline): SGHDT, YYEEEE. Trimming took 2 bases from V and 1 from J, leaving 5 bases between them. The CDR3 is CASSFGGTDTQYF. CDR3 coding DNA: TGTGCCAGCAGCTTCGGGGGCACAGATACGCAGTATTTT.

The V and J genes are TRBV7-9 and TRBJ1-3; the D is unclear. V gave up 5 bases and J gave up 4 bases, with 12 bases separating them. This CDR3 is built from 14 residues. The germline CDR1 and CDR2 sequences are SEHNR and FQNEAQ (reference sequence). Here the CDR3 reads CASSPTTGGNTIYF. The CDR3 DNA reads as TGTGCCAGCAGCCCGACGACGGGAGGAAACACCATATATTTT.

The CDR3 region has the DNA TGTGCCAGCAGCTATCTACTTCAAAGCTCTGGAAACACCATATATTTT. Translation: CASSYLLQSSGNTIYF. V usage is TRBV5-8 and J usage is TRBJ1-3; D not certain. CDR3 length: 16 amino acids. The germline V gene encodes CDR1 SGHTS and CDR2 YDEGEE. Trimming removed 3 bases from V and 0 bases from J, with 13 bases in between.

This clone was counted between two and nine times. This chain links TRBV7-6 with TRBJ2-1; 9 positions agree with TRBD2. Trimming cost V 1 base and J 7 bases; bases outside gene matches: 5. Germline CDR1 SGHVS, CDR2 FNYEAQ. This CDR3 comprises 15 residues. The CDR3 region is CASSLGAGGLNEQFF. CDR3 nucleotide sequence: TGTGCCAGCAGCTTAGGAGCGGGAGGATTAAATGAGCAGTTCTTC.

The V and J genes are TRBV7-9 and TRBJ2-7; possibly TRBD2 for D (6 bases). Trimming left V 4 bases short and J 5 bases short, with 15 bases between. The CDR3 length is 14 residues. Germline assignment: CDR1 SEHNR and CDR2 FQNEAQ (reference sequence). The CDR3 sequence: CASSSGTAHDEQYF. The DNA for the CDR3 is TGTGCCAGCAGCTCCGGGACTGCCCATGACGAGCAGTACTTC.

The rearrangement links TRBV29-1 to TRBJ2-6; 9 bases fit TRBD1. With 7 bases clipped from V and 0 bases from J, the junction kept 16 bases outside the gene matches. Germline lookup yields CDR1 SQVTM and CDR2 ANQGSEA. This CDR3 comprises 19 residues. The CDR3 DNA follows: TGCAGCGCCTGGATGCCGGGACAGGGCCCCCTCTCTGGGGCCAACGTCCTGACTTTC. This translates into CSAWMPGQGPLSGANVLTF.

The chain employs TRBV7-3 and TRBJ1-1; tentative D call: TRBD1 (6 bases). Germline CDR1 reads SGHTA; CDR2 reads FQGTGA. The length of the CDR3 is 14 residues. The V and J ends lost 7 bases and 1 base respectively, with 13 bases between them. CDR3 amino acids: CASKIGQQNTEAFF. The CDR3 DNA sequence: TGTGCCAGCAAGATCGGACAGCAGAACACTGAAGCTTTCTTT. The full variable domain, its missing parts supplied by reference TRBV7-3 and TRBJ1-1, is GAGVSQTPSNKVTEKGKYVELRCDPISGHTALYWYRQSLGQGPEFLIYFQGTGAADDSGLPNDRFFAVRPEGSVSTLKIQRTERGDSAVYLCASKIGQQNTEAFFGQGTRLTVV.

The V and J genes are TRBV5-1 and TRBJ1-6; 7 bases align to TRBD1. The CDR3 spans 14 residues. The trim removed 5 bases at V and 5 bases at J, leaving 4 bases unmatched. Germline V lookup: CDR1 SGHRS, CDR2 YFSETQ. The CDR3, as DNA: TGCGCCAGCAGACCCGACAGGGATAATTCACCCCTCCACTTT. Amino acids: CASRPDRDNSPLHF.

This clone was observed once. V is TRBV9 and J is TRBJ1-6, with 9 bases fitting TRBD1. Germline loops: CDR1 SGDLS, CDR2 YYNGEE. The length of the CDR3 is 17 residues. J was trimmed by 6 bases and V by 3 bases; bases with no gene match: 10. The CDR3 region has the DNA TGTGCCAGCAGCGGACCGGGACAGGGAAGGGCTAATTCACCCCTCCACTTT. Its protein is CASSGPGQGRANSPLHF.

The rearrangement joins TRBV5-1 to TRBJ2-1; tentatively, D is TRBD2 (6 bases). This CDR3 region has 16 residues. CDR1 and CDR2 (germline): SGHRS, YFSETQ. Trimming left V 4 bases short and J 9 bases short, with 23 bases between. CDR3 nucleotide sequence: TGCGCCAGCAGCCTCGCTCGGCTCTTCCAGGGAGGTGAGCAGTTCTTC. It yields the protein CASSLARLFQGGEQFF.

V is TRBV6-5 and J is TRBJ1-4; D may be TRBD1 (6 bases). There are 14 residues in the CDR3. Trimming took 6 bases from V and 3 from J, leaving 11 bases between them. Germline lookup yields CDR1 MNHEY and CDR2 SVGAGI. The CDR3 nucleotides read TGTGCCAGCAGACCGACAGGTTCTAATGAAAAACTGTTTTTT. Encoded protein: CASRPTGSNEKLFF.

The chain carries TRBV27 and TRBJ2-7; tentative D call: TRBD1 (7 bases). There are 13 residues in the CDR3. V was cut by 5 bases and J by 4 bases, with 12 bases left in between. The germline gives CDR1 MNHEY, CDR2 SMNVEV (reference sequence). As DNA, the CDR3 is TGTGCCAGCAGTCGCGGGACAGCTTACGAGCAGTACTTC. Encoded protein: CASSRGTAYEQYF.

This clone occurred a few times. The V call is TRBV6-6, the J call TRBJ1-2, with 7 bases fitting TRBD1. CDR1 is MNHNY and CDR2 is SVGAGI in the germline V gene (reference sequence). Germline trimming cut 6 bases from V and 14 bases from J; bases unmatched to any gene: 9. CDR3 length: 11 amino acids. The CDR3 sequence: CASSPGGLRTF. CDR3 bases: TGTGCCAGCAGCCCAGGGGGTCTAAGGACCTTC.

In this sample, this clone turned up a few times. The chain recombines TRBV6-5 with TRBJ1-4, with D possibly being TRBD1 (5 bases). Per the germline V gene, CDR1 is MNHEY and CDR2 is SVGAGI. The CDR3 length is 15 residues. V was cut by 2 bases and J by 2 bases, with 9 bases left in between. CDR3 in DNA: TGTGCCAGCAGTTACATTGGGGCGACTAATGAAAAACTGTTTTTT. Protein sequence: CASSYIGATNEKLFF.

The chain employs TRBV4-3 and TRBJ1-6; 7 nucleotides match TRBD1. This CDR3 has 16 amino acids. Germline-derived CDR1 and CDR2 are LGHNA and YSLEER. Germline trimming cut 3 bases from V and 10 bases from J; bases unmatched to any gene: 12. The CDR3 DNA is TGCGCCAGCAGCCAGACGGGCGGAACAGGGGTATCACCCCTCCACTTT. This encodes CASSQTGGTGVSPLHF.

This chain links TRBV5-1 with TRBJ2-6, with a possible D match to TRBD2 (5 bases). V shed 5 bases and J shed 0 bases, with 12 bases lying between them. The CDR3 covers 16 residues. Germline CDR1 reads SGHRS; CDR2 reads YFSETQ. CDR3 sequence (DNA): TGCGCCAGCAGATTTGAGGGTTCCTCTGGGGCCAACGTCCTGACTTTC. Protein: CASRFEGSSGANVLTF.

The chain carries TRBV15 and TRBJ2-2; 12 positions agree with TRBD2. The germline CDR1 and CDR2 sequences are LNHNV and YYDKDF (reference sequence). Losses at the gene ends were 2 bases for V and 4 bases for J; bases not matched to a gene: 5. The CDR3 is 17 amino acids. The CDR3 sequence is CATSRLAGGPITGELFF. CDR3 nucleotide sequence: TGTGCCACCAGCAGACTAGCGGGGGGGCCGATCACCGGGGAGCTGTTTTTT.

The chain uses TRBV15 and TRBJ2-2; D perhaps matches TRBD2 (5 bases). Germline values: CDR1 LNHNV, CDR2 YYDKDF (reference sequence). CDR3 length: 17 amino acids. Trimming pared 8 bases from V and 1 base from J, leaving 20 bases between. CDR3 sequence: CATRVEVGRRNTGELFF. The CDR3 DNA sequence: TGTGCCACCCGCGTGGAGGTCGGCAGGAGGAACACCGGGGAGCTGTTTTTT.

The chain couples TRBV27 to TRBJ1-4; D remains ambiguous. From germline, CDR1 is MNHEY and CDR2 SMNVEV (reference sequence). CDR3 length: 16 residues. V was shortened by 0 bases and J by 0 bases, with 8 bases between the two germline ends. The CDR3 here is CASSLSVLATNEKLFF. CDR3 coding DNA: TGTGCCAGCAGTTTATCTGTCCTCGCAACTAATGAAAAACTGTTTTTT.

The chain recombines TRBV6-2 or TRBV6-3 with TRBJ1-3, with D uncertain. The V and J ends lost 1 base and 0 bases respectively, with 13 bases between them. This CDR3 has 17 amino acids. CDR1 is MNHEY and CDR2 is SVGEGT in the germline V gene. CDR3 residues: CASSYYGGGGSGNTIYF. Here the CDR3 DNA reads TGTGCCAGCAGTTACTACGGTGGTGGCGGCTCTGGAAACACCATATATTTT.